Included here is one T cell receptor (beta chain) sequence, with context. The sample is drawn from a study of control samples from healthy donors and cancer patients. The table came from immunoSEQ multiplex PCR; TCRdb's copy has only in-frame clones and leaves some out. The table records approximately 220,000 clones, 90% to 95% of them present only once. This sequence originates from a man aged 45-65 years in good health. Input material: blood.

The DNA of the CDR3 is TGTGCCAGCCGGGACAGGGTTTTGGGAAGGCACACTGAAGCTTTCTTT. Its protein product is CASRDRVLGRHTEAFF. The chain combines TRBV25-1 with TRBJ1-1; 9 bases agree with TRBD1. CDR3 length: 16 amino acids. With V trimmed by 8 bases and J by 3 bases, 13 bases remained unmatched. CDR1 MGHDK and CDR2 SYGVNS come from the germline V gene.